This passage covers 3 T cell receptor beta chains from one sample sequenced in a study of T-cell memory formation after mild COVID-19. From the 5' RACE reads, TCRdb called clonotypes with MiXCR, one entry per CDR3 protein. Among fewer than 200,000 distinct CDR3 sequences listed, about 21% were seen once. Source material: PBMCs or a T cell subset sorted from them (not recorded which). All receptors come from an adult woman who had mild COVID-19 (a few samples of this study predate the infection). Cell type and time point are not known.

Only a few counts were recorded for this clonotype. The V call is TRBV12-3 or TRBV12-4, the J call TRBJ2-1; D is unresolved. Between the trimmed V and J ends, which lost 1 base and 7 bases, there was a span of 2 bases. The CDR3 is 11 amino acids. The CDR3 is CASSLENEQFF. CDR3 bases: TGTGCCAGCAGTTTAGAAAATGAGCAGTTCTTC.

This clonotype has just a few counts. The CDR3: CASSFTGSPRPQHF. The CDR3 bases are TGTGCCAGCAGCTTTACGGGCAGTCCTCGGCCCCAGCATTTT. This chain links TRBV2 with TRBJ1-5; D not certain. The CDR3 sequence is 14 residues long. Germline CDR1 is SNHLY and CDR2 is FYNNEI. With 6 bases removed from V and 9 bases from J, the gap between germline ends came to 18 bases.

The J gene is TRBJ1-1, the V gene TRBV25-1; 10 nucleotides align to TRBD1. Germline V gene lookup returns CDR1 MGHDK and CDR2 SYGVNS. The CDR3 contains 16 residues. The J segment lost 7 bases and the V segment lost 5 bases, leaving 13 bases of the junction unmatched. The DNA for the CDR3 is TGTGCCAGCAGTAGACAGGGGGCGCCAGGTCGTATTGAAGCTTTCTTT. It specifies CASSRQGAPGRIEAFF.